The source of this TCR beta chain is a study of regulatory T cells in long-lasting Graves disease. This sample's time point: newly diagnosed GD, antithyroid drugs for less than 3 months. From PBMCs, RNA was extracted and then used to make the TCR library. Germline CDR1 KGHSH, CDR2 LQKENI. After removal of 2 bases from V and 6 bases from J, the junction contained 4 bases not matched to a gene. The length of the CDR3 is 15 residues. This clonotype was seen many times. To make TCR beta libraries, researchers used iRepertoire HTBI primers and Arm-PCR of CDR3 regions. TCRdb ran MiXCR on the multiplex PCR reads and lists one entry per CDR3 protein. Among 400,000 to 550,000 distinct CDR3 sequences listed, around 15% were seen once. These same data were also listed under a study on T cells in Graves' hyperthyroidism and ophthalmopathy. According to that study: HTBI primers drove first-round RT-PCR of the TCR CDR3. Most expanded thyroid clonotypes above 0.001 also appeared in blood.

This TCR was sampled from a woman aged 25 to 45 with Graves disease. The material was peripheral blood mononuclear cells (PBMCs), obtained at new diagnosis, from a patient treated with antithyroid drugs. The chain carries TRBV18 and TRBJ2-1; 10 bases align to TRBD2. The CDR3 reads CASSPSIAGGNEQFF. CDR3 coding DNA: TGTGCCAGCTCACCATCTATAGCGGGAGGCAATGAGCAGTTCTTC.